This T cell receptor beta chain was identified in a study of technical replicates of blood from a few donors. Here immunoSEQ multiplex PCR was the method, and the copy in TCRdb shows in-frame clones only, minus some. This sample has fewer than 90,000 clones, with about 94% found just once. This clone was recorded once. CDR3 length: 15 residues. CDR1 and CDR2 from the germline V gene are MNHEY and SVGAGI. V lost 5 bases, J lost 5 bases, and 17 bases lay in between. Sequenced sample: T cells isolated from PBMCs. The chain combines TRBV6-5 with TRBJ2-3; the D gene is possibly TRBD1 (7 bases). This receptor was obtained from a human donor in good health. The CDR3 region has the DNA TGTGCCAGCAGTGCCAGGGGGGCGACTAAAGATACGCAGTATTTT. The encoded protein is CASSARGATKDTQYF.